One sample yielded the 25 T cell receptor beta chains listed below, sequenced in a study of shared clonotypes between healthy human individuals. Here immunoSEQ multiplex PCR was the method, and the copy in TCRdb shows in-frame clones only, minus some. The table shows approximately 2,000,000 clones, with approximately 92% occurring only once. CD45RO-negative, CCR7-positively selected cells formed the naive CD8 fraction, excluding terminally differentiated effector memory CD45RA+ cells. The sample taken for sequencing was naive CD8+ T cells from PBMCs. These receptors were taken from a man aged 18 to 30 in good health. Some clones in this sample may be carry-over from other donors' samples.

This clone has a handful of counts. This chain connects TRBV19 to TRBJ1-1; maybe TRBD1 (5 bases). The CDR3 runs 16 residues. With 0 bases removed from V and 6 bases from J, the gap between germline ends came to 17 bases. Germline V gene sequence: CDR1 LNHDA, CDR2 SQIVND (reference sequence). The CDR3 DNA follows: TGTGCCAGTAGTATAGATCGTACCAGGGTGCTCGCTGAAGCTTTCTTT. Translated: CASSIDRTRVLAEAFF.

This sequence joins TRBV15 and TRBJ2-1; 9 bases align to TRBD2. Germline CDR1 is LNHNV and CDR2 is YYDKDF (reference sequence). J was trimmed by 10 bases and V by 8 bases; bases with no gene match: 15. The CDR3 contains 15 residues. This CDR3 is CATGYGTSTIGEQFF. The CDR3 DNA reads TGTGCCACCGGATACGGGACTAGCACGATCGGGGAGCAGTTCTTC.

The chain uses TRBV27 and TRBJ2-7, with D perhaps given as TRBD1 or TRBD2 (5 bases each). V was clipped by 0 bases and J by 5 bases, with 11 bases between them. This CDR3 has 14 amino acids. Germline loops: CDR1 MNHEY, CDR2 SMNVEV (reference sequence). CDR3 amino acids: CASSLSLRGHEQYF. In DNA form, the CDR3 reads TGTGCCAGCAGTTTATCCCTCCGGGGACACGAGCAGTACTTC.

This clone was detected only once. The chain is built from TRBV30 and TRBJ2-7, with D possibly being TRBD1 (6 bases). Germline assignment: CDR1 GTSNPN and CDR2 SVGIG (reference sequence). Trimming took 4 bases from V and 4 from J, leaving 14 bases between them. The CDR3 contains 13 residues. CDR3 sequence (DNA): TGTGCCTGGACGGGTGGGACAAAATACGAGCAGTACTTC. Translating it yields CAWTGGTKYEQYF.

This clone has only a few counts. At the DNA level, this CDR3 is encoded by other sequences in the same sample as well. The V and J genes are TRBV7-9 and TRBJ2-1, with D uncertain. Germline CDR1 is SEHNR and CDR2 is FQNEAQ (reference sequence). The CDR3 totals 13 residues. With 0 bases removed from V and 5 bases from J, the gap between germline ends came to 5 bases. The CDR3 DNA is TGTGCCAGCAGCTTAGCCCTCAACAATGAGCAGTTCTTC. Encoded protein: CASSLALNNEQFF. The full variable domain, with the rest looked up from reference TRBV7-9 and TRBJ2-1, is DTGVSQNPRHKITKRGQNVTFRCDPISEHNRLYWYRQTLGQGPEFLTYFQNEAQLEKSRLLSDRFSAERPKGSFSTLEIQRTEQGDSAMYLCASSLALNNEQFFGPGTRLTVL.

This clone was picked up one time. The chain uses TRBV5-6 and TRBJ1-2; no firm D call. The CDR3 spans 15 residues. Germline V gene lookup returns CDR1 SGHDT and CDR2 YYEEEE. Trimming took off 4 bases at V and 0 bases at J, with 13 bases between the two ends. Here the CDR3 DNA reads TGTGCCAGCAGCCGGGTTACAACTTCTAACTATGGCTACACCTTC. This encodes CASSRVTTSNYGYTF.

The CDR3 nucleotides are TGTGCCAGCAGCTACGGGACAGGGAAATGGCAGCAGTACTTC. As protein: CASSYGTGKWQQYF. J is TRBJ2-7 and V is TRBV11-2; 9 bases match TRBD1. The CDR3 runs to 14 residues. Trimming removed 4 bases from V and 8 bases from J; junction bases left unmatched: 9. Germline V gene sequence: CDR1 SGHAT, CDR2 FQNNGV.

CDR3 region: CASSGGEGYEQYF. CDR3 DNA: TGTGCCAGCAGCGGTGGGGAAGGTTACGAGCAGTACTTC. V and J are TRBV5-4 and TRBJ2-7; D unresolved. Germline V gene data show CDR1 as SGHNT and CDR2 as YYREEE (reference sequence). V was shortened by 4 bases and J by 4 bases, with 12 bases between the two germline ends. The CDR3 extends over 13 amino acids.

This chain uses TRBV23-1 with TRBJ2-7, with a tentative D call TRBD1 (6 bases). TRBV23-1 has ORF status, its function being uncertain. The ends were cut back, 4 bases at V and 5 bases at J, with 21 bases in the middle. This CDR3 is 16 amino acids long. Written as DNA, the CDR3 is TGCGCCAGCAGTCGTCAGGACAGACCGACTCTTGACGAGCAGTACTTC. Its protein is CASSRQDRPTLDEQYF.

The chain employs TRBV5-6 and TRBJ2-4; no definite D call. Trimming pared 0 bases from V and 7 bases from J, leaving 5 bases between. This CDR3 region has 12 residues. Germline CDR1 SGHDT, CDR2 YYEEEE. DNA for the CDR3: TGTGCCAGCAGCTTGGCCTCTAACATTCAGTACTTC. This encodes CASSLASNIQYF.

This chain joins TRBV11-2 and TRBJ2-7; TRBD2 agrees at 10 bases. Germline trimming cut 5 bases from V and 2 bases from J; bases unmatched to any gene: 6. The CDR3 is made up of 15 amino acids. Germline V gives CDR1 SGHAT, CDR2 FQNNGV. The CDR3 sequence is CASSTRTSGPYEQYF. DNA of the CDR3: TGTGCCAGCAGCACCCGGACTAGCGGACCCTACGAGCAGTACTTC.

The rearrangement links TRBV2 to TRBJ2-3; D remains unclear. Germline CDR1 SNHLY, CDR2 FYNNEI. The CDR3 contains 10 residues. V lost 10 bases to trimming and J lost 2 bases, with 4 bases between them. CDR3 residues: CATLTDTQYF. CDR3 DNA sequence: TGTGCCACCCTCACAGATACGCAGTATTTT.

The chain is built from TRBV7-2 and TRBJ2-7; the D gene is possibly TRBD1 (5 bases). Germline assignment: CDR1 SGHTA and CDR2 FQGNSA. V shed 1 base and J shed 6 bases, with 7 bases lying between them. The CDR3 has 12 residues. The CDR3 bases are TGTGCCAGCAGCTTAGAGGGGATCGAGCAGTACTTC. Translating gives CASSLEGIEQYF.

The chain carries TRBV6-5 and TRBJ1-2, with TRBD1 matching 7 bases. Germline values: CDR1 MNHEY, CDR2 SVGAGI. Losses at the gene ends were 0 bases for V and 8 bases for J; bases not matched to a gene: 9. This CDR3 contains 15 residues. The CDR3 loop reads CASSYSSDRVIGYTF. CDR3 nucleotides: TGTGCCAGCAGTTACTCGTCAGACAGGGTAATCGGCTACACCTTC.

This clone appeared a single time. The rearrangement joins TRBV27 to TRBJ1-1; D perhaps matches TRBD1 (5 bases). Germline CDR1 and CDR2: MNHEY and SMNVEV (reference sequence). Trimming removed 6 bases at V and 0 bases at J, with 20 bases between. The CDR3 totals 17 residues. The CDR3 coding sequence is TGTGCCAGCAGATACACCCCCCGGGACGAGATGAACACTGAAGCTTTCTTT. This gives the protein CASRYTPRDEMNTEAFF.

This chain joins TRBV4-1 and TRBJ2-2; maybe TRBD2 (6 bases). Looked up from germline, CDR1 is MGHRA and CDR2 is YSYEKL. V shed 4 bases and J shed 4 bases, with 13 bases lying between them. This CDR3 contains 15 residues. The CDR3 DNA sequence: TGCGCCAGCAGCCTCAGACTAGGAGGCACCGGGGAGCTGTTTTTT. Translation: CASSLRLGGTGELFF.

A single count supports this clone. This chain uses TRBV11-1 with TRBJ2-3; D is unresolved. This CDR3 spans 15 amino acids. The germline V and J ends were trimmed by 5 bases and 0 bases, with 12 bases remaining between them. The germline CDR1 and CDR2 sequences are SGHAT and FQDESV (reference sequence). The CDR3 DNA is TGTGCCAGCAGCACACAGCAGGCTAGCACAGATACGCAGTATTTT. Protein sequence: CASSTQQASTDTQYF.

The chain is built from TRBV28 and TRBJ2-3; D gene uncertain. This CDR3 region has 14 residues. V lost 6 bases and J 4 bases, leaving 14 bases between the germline ends. Germline V CDR1 and CDR2: MDHEN, SYDVKM. The CDR3 bases are TGTGCCAGCAGAACCCACCCGGGCGCAGATACGCAGTATTTT. It encodes CASRTHPGADTQYF.

The gene calls are TRBV5-1 and TRBJ2-5, with 7 nucleotides matching TRBD2. This CDR3 spans 14 amino acids. J gave up 5 bases and V 4 bases, and 8 bases lay outside the gene matches. CDR1 is SGHRS and CDR2 is YFSETQ in the germline V gene. The CDR3 sequence: CASSRGGSKETQYF. The CDR3 nucleotides read TGCGCCAGCAGCCGGGGAGGGTCAAAGGAGACCCAGTACTTC.

The chain is built from TRBV27 and TRBJ2-7, with 10 bases fitting TRBD2. The length of the CDR3 is 16 residues. After removal of 3 bases from V and 6 bases from J, the junction contained 11 bases not matched to a gene. Per the germline V gene, CDR1 is MNHEY and CDR2 is SMNVEV (reference sequence). Here the CDR3 DNA reads TGTGCCAGCAGTTTTGGGCCCGGGACTAGCGCTAGCGAGCAGTACTTC. Protein product: CASSFGPGTSASEQYF.

The rearrangement links TRBV4-1 to TRBJ2-7; 8 bases map to TRBD2. The ends lost 3 bases at V and 6 bases at J; junction bases unmatched: 10. The CDR3 extends over 15 amino acids. Germline V gene lookup returns CDR1 MGHRA and CDR2 YSYEKL. This CDR3 reads CASSQSFGGRREQYF. In DNA, the CDR3 is TGCGCCAGCAGCCAGTCATTTGGCGGGAGGCGCGAGCAGTACTTC.

This sequence joins TRBV28 and TRBJ2-4; no firm D call. Trimming stripped 10 bases from V and 4 bases from J, with 14 bases between. The CDR3 extends over 13 amino acids. Germline V lookup: CDR1 MDHEN, CDR2 SYDVKM. The CDR3 sequence is CATTGRLKNIQYF. CDR3 in DNA: TGTGCCACCACCGGACGGTTAAAAAACATTCAGTACTTC.

The chain uses TRBV13 and TRBJ1-5; D unresolved. The CDR3 spans 13 residues. V gave up 5 bases and J gave up 4 bases, with 9 bases separating them. Germline values: CDR1 PRHDT, CDR2 FYEKMQ (reference sequence). Here the CDR3 reads CASSPGVNQPQHF. The CDR3 DNA is TGTGCCAGCAGCCCAGGAGTGAATCAGCCCCAGCATTTT.

This clone was observed a single time. The chain recombines TRBV5-4 with TRBJ2-1, with D unclear. The CDR3 is 16 amino acids. The germline V and J ends were trimmed by 0 bases and 4 bases, with 14 bases remaining between them. The germline V gene encodes CDR1 SGHNT and CDR2 YYREEE (reference sequence). This CDR3 is CASSLDVGLSYNEQFF. The DNA of the CDR3 is TGTGCCAGCAGCTTGGATGTGGGTTTGTCATACAATGAGCAGTTCTTC.

V and J are TRBV27 and TRBJ1-4, with D possibly TRBD1 on 6 matching bases. V lost 2 bases to trimming and J lost 3 bases, with 10 bases between them. The CDR3 is made up of 15 amino acids. The germline V gene encodes CDR1 MNHEY and CDR2 SMNVEV (reference sequence). Written as DNA, the CDR3 is TGTGCCAGCAGTTTAAGGCGGGGGCCTAATGAAAAACTGTTTTTT. As protein: CASSLRRGPNEKLFF.